These T cell receptor beta chains were read from a single sample in a study of shared clonotypes between healthy human individuals. The repertoire was sequenced with immunoSEQ multiplex PCR; TCRdb's copy has only in-frame clones and lacks some. The data hold 2,100,000 or so clones, with more than 90% observed a single time. Sequenced input: naive CD4+ T cells sorted from blood. Every receptor here comes from a man between 18 and 29 years old in good health. The CDR3 runs from the conserved cysteine through the conserved F or W. A D gene is named only where the DNA matches it firmly. Expanded clones are given a class, and other clones once, few, many or no size at all.

J	V	size	D	CDR3	DNA
TRBJ2-2	TRBV6-5	.	TRBD1	CASSRTGGTGELFF	TGTGCCAGCAGTCGCACAGGGGGCACCGGGGAGCTGTTTTTT
TRBJ2-1	TRBV18	.	TRBD1	CASSPGTGQYNEQFF	TGTGCCAGCTCGCCAGGGACAGGGCAGTACAATGAGCAGTTCTTC
TRBJ2-3	TRBV5-1	.	TRBD2	CASRLAGKDTQYF	TGCGCCAGCAGACTAGCGGGGAAAGATACGCAGTATTTT
TRBJ2-5	TRBV9	.	TRBD1	CASSVRDRGRPGQETQYF	TGTGCCAGCAGCGTCCGGGACAGGGGGCGCCCGGGCCAAGAGACCCAGTACTTC
TRBJ1-1	TRBV11-2	once	.	CATSRGLNTEAFF	TGTGCCACCAGTAGGGGCCTGAACACTGAAGCTTTCTTT
TRBJ2-7	TRBV20-1	.	.	CSAFQGLEQYF	TGCAGTGCTTTCCAGGGGCTCGAGCAGTACTTC
TRBJ2-2	TRBV5-4	.	TRBD2	CASSNHPTTSGGTGELFF	TGTGCCAGCAGCAACCACCCCACAACTAGCGGGGGCACCGGGGAGCTGTTTTTT
TRBJ1-1	TRBV6-5	.	TRBD1	CASSYSLGQGSTEAFF	TGTGCCAGCAGTTACTCGTTGGGACAGGGTAGCACTGAAGCTTTCTTT
TRBJ2-5	TRBV5-1	.	TRBD2	CASSIGTSGQETQYF	TGCGCCAGCAGCATCGGGACTAGCGGCCAAGAGACCCAGTACTTC
TRBJ1-2	TRBV19	.	TRBD1	CASSMRDRGMYGYTF	TGTGCCAGTAGTATGCGGGACAGGGGGATGTATGGCTACACCTTC
TRBJ2-7	TRBV7-2	.	.	CASSLAGGSNYEQYF	TGTGCCAGCAGCTTAGCGGGCGGGTCGAACTACGAGCAGTACTTC
TRBJ1-2	TRBV2	.	TRBD1	CASRRSSTGDYGYTF	TGTGCCAGCAGGAGATCCTCGACAGGGGACTATGGCTACACCTTC
TRBJ2-3	TRBV5-1	.	TRBD1	CASGTGGLIDTQYF	TGCGCCAGCGGTACAGGGGGCCTGATAGATACGCAGTATTTT
TRBJ2-6	TRBV7-3	.	.	CASSFTHSGANVLTF	TGTGCCAGCAGCTTTACCCACTCTGGGGCCAACGTCCTGACTTTC
TRBJ2-7	TRBV28	once	.	CASTSDSYEQYF	TGTGCCAGCACCTCGGACAGCTACGAGCAGTACTTC
TRBJ1-1	TRBV6-1	.	.	CASSEAGGRWTEAFF	TGTGCCAGCAGTGAAGCAGGAGGCCGGTGGACTGAAGCTTTCTTT
TRBJ2-1	TRBV9	.	TRBD2	CASSPGTSGFNEQFF	TGTGCCAGCAGCCCCGGGACTAGCGGATTCAATGAGCAGTTCTTC
TRBJ1-3	TRBV30	.	.	CAWSVHRQRNSGNTIYF	TGTGCCTGGAGTGTCCACCGACAGAGAAACTCTGGAAACACCATATATTTT
TRBJ2-7	TRBV28	.	.	CASRPQGTYEQYF	TGTGCCAGCAGACCACAGGGTACCTACGAGCAGTACTTC
TRBJ2-5	TRBV21-1	.	.	CASAIPRGARGETQYF	TGTGCCAGCGCCATTCCTCGAGGGGCGCGAGGCGAGACCCAGTACTTC
TRBJ1-5	TRBV5-6	once	.	CASSLGLGNQPQHF	TGTGCCAGCAGCTTGGGGTTAGGCAATCAGCCCCAGCATTTT
TRBJ2-5	TRBV9	.	TRBD1	CASSARGRAGDRETQYF	TGTGCCAGCAGCGCCAGGGGGCGTGCCGGGGATCGGGAGACCCAGTACTTC
TRBJ2-1	TRBV4-3	.	.	CASSQDPTVGYEQFF	TGCGCCAGCAGCCAAGATCCCACAGTAGGGTATGAGCAGTTCTTC
TRBJ2-7	TRBV9	.	.	CASSVGDPRTHEQYF	TGTGCCAGCAGCGTAGGGGACCCCCGCACCCACGAGCAGTACTTC
TRBJ2-1	TRBV7-6	.	TRBD2	CASSFEREWYNEQFF	TGTGCCAGCAGCTTCGAGCGGGAGTGGTACAATGAGCAGTTCTTC
TRBJ1-6	TRBV6-6	.	TRBD1	CASSNRQGENSPLHF	TGTGCCAGCAGTAACAGACAGGGAGAAAATTCACCCCTCCACTTT
TRBJ2-2	TRBV9	.	TRBD2	CASSTGLAGGVHTGELFF	TGTGCCAGCAGCACGGGACTAGCGGGAGGGGTTCACACCGGGGAGCTGTTTTTT
TRBJ1-1	TRBV9	.	.	CASSVGTGNTEAFF	TGTGCCAGCAGCGTAGGGACGGGCAACACTGAAGCTTTCTTT
TRBJ2-3	TRBV7-9	.	TRBD1	CASSVDRGPDTQYF	TGTGCCAGCAGCGTGGACAGGGGCCCAGATACGCAGTATTTT
TRBJ1-4	TRBV7-9	.	.	CASSGQPATNEKLFF	TGTGCCAGCAGCGGACAGCCCGCAACTAATGAAAAACTGTTTTTT
TRBJ2-7	TRBV6-1	.	.	CASMISSVSYEQYF	TGTGCCTCGATGATCTCTAGCGTCTCATACGAGCAGTACTTC
TRBJ2-3	TRBV10-3	.	TRBD2	CAIKGTAGEADTQYF	TGTGCCATCAAAGGAACGGCGGGAGAGGCAGATACGCAGTATTTT
TRBJ2-1	TRBV29-1	.	.	CSVDRVNEQFF	TGCAGCGTTGACAGGGTCAATGAGCAGTTCTTC
TRBJ2-3	TRBV28	.	.	CASSLLTDTQYF	TGTGCCAGCAGTTTACTAACAGATACGCAGTATTTT
TRBJ1-4	TRBV9	.	.	CASSVAPGVGEKLFF	TGTGCCAGCAGCGTAGCCCCAGGGGTGGGTGAAAAACTGTTTTTT
TRBJ2-7	TRBV11-2	.	.	CASSFARSSYEQYF	TGTGCCAGCAGCTTTGCACGGAGCTCCTACGAGCAGTACTTC
TRBJ2-7	TRBV5-8	.	TRBD1	CASSTRTGVGEQYF	TGTGCCAGCAGCACTAGGACAGGGGTGGGCGAGCAGTACTTC
TRBJ2-3	TRBV2	.	.	CASRGTPKGDTQYF	TGTGCCAGCAGAGGGACTCCCAAGGGAGATACGCAGTATTTT
TRBJ1-2	TRBV5-1	.	.	CASSLDGAGGYGYTF	TGCGCCAGCAGCTTGGACGGTGCGGGAGGATATGGCTACACCTTC
TRBJ2-5	TRBV5-4	.	.	CASSAGLQETQYF	TGTGCCAGCAGCGCCGGACTACAAGAGACCCAGTACTTC
TRBJ2-3	TRBV2	.	.	CASLERTSTDTQYF	TGTGCCAGCTTGGAGAGAACTAGCACAGATACGCAGTATTTT
TRBJ2-3	TRBV6-6	.	.	CASSYSSGGFTDTQYF	TGTGCCAGCAGTTACTCATCGGGGGGCTTCACAGATACGCAGTATTTT
TRBJ2-2	TRBV14	.	TRBD2	CASSQLAGRDTGELFF	TGTGCCAGCAGCCAACTCGCAGGGAGGGACACCGGGGAGCTGTTTTTT
TRBJ1-3	TRBV18	.	TRBD1	CASSKFWDSRSGNTIYF	TGTGCCAGCTCAAAGTTCTGGGACAGTAGGTCTGGAAACACCATATATTTT
TRBJ2-1	TRBV5-4	.	.	CASSSPRGDEQFF	TGTGCCAGCAGCTCACCCAGGGGGGATGAGCAGTTCTTC
TRBJ2-7	TRBV28	.	TRBD2	CASSYGLAGAYEQYF	TGTGCCAGCAGTTACGGACTAGCGGGGGCCTACGAGCAGTACTTC
TRBJ2-5	TRBV5-4	.	.	CASSLEGLTQYF	TGTGCCAGCAGCTTAGAGGGCCTGACCCAGTACTTC
TRBJ1-5	TRBV30	.	.	CAWRTGTANQPQHF	TGTGCCTGGCGTACCGGGACGGCTAATCAGCCCCAGCATTTT